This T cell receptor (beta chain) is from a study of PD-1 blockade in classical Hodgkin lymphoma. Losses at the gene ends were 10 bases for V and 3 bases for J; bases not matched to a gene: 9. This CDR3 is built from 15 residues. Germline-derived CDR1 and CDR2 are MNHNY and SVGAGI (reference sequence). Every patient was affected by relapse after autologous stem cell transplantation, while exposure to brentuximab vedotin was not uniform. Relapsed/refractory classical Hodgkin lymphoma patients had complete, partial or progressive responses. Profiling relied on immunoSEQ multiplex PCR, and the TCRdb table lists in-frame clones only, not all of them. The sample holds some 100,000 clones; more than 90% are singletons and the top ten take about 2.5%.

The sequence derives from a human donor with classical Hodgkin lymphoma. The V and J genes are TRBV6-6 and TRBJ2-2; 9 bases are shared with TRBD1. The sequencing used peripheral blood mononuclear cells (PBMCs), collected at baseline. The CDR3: CATLSRDRDTGELFF. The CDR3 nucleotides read TGTGCCACCCTAAGCCGGGACAGGGACACCGGGGAGCTGTTTTTT.